The subject of this entry is one T cell receptor beta chain. The data were taken from a study of T cells expressing NK-cell markers. One entry per CDR3 protein, without DNA, is what TCRdb gives after re-calling the 5' RACE reads. The sample has some 460,000 distinct CDR3 sequences. CDR1 is LGHNT, CDR2 FRNRAP, per germline. The CDR3 extends over 15 amino acids. The specimen sequenced was blood T cells: a sorted CD56 or NKG2C T cell subset, CD4+ or CD8+ T cells, or bulk PBMC T cells (not recorded which). This TCR derives from a woman between 50 and 59 years old in good health. The rearrangement links TRBV12-5 to TRBJ1-1; TCRdb's D call of TRBD1 is untestable without DNA. Here the CDR3 reads CASGSWGTTNTEAFF.